This entry lists 9 T cell receptor beta chains sequenced from one sample in a study of response to subunit inactivated influenza vaccine. One entry per CDR3 protein results from TCRdb running MiXCR on the RT-PCR reads. The table lists fewer than 550,000 distinct CDR3 sequences, over 25% of them singletons. The sample was CD4+ T cells sorted from PBMCs, taken about 5 days after vaccination. The receptors derive from a man over 45 who received an inactivated influenza vaccine.

This clonotype was counted a few times. In DNA form, the CDR3 reads TGCAGCGCCGCTGGTGGACAGGGGGCTCGAGAGCAGTTCTTC. Translation: CSAAGGQGAREQFF. The chain links TRBV29-1 to TRBJ2-1; 11 bases are a match to TRBD1. Germline V lookup: CDR1 SQVTM, CDR2 ANQGSEA. Germline trimming cut 7 bases from V and 10 bases from J; bases unmatched to any gene: 12. The CDR3 loop spans 14 amino acids.

This chain connects TRBV12-3 or TRBV12-4 to TRBJ1-6, with a possible D match to TRBD1 (5 bases). Trimming shortened V by 1 base and J by 6 bases, and 7 bases separated the two germline ends. The CDR3 is made up of 14 amino acids. The CDR3 region has the DNA TGTGCCAGCAGTTTAGGGGGGAGTAATTCACCCCTCCACTTT. As protein: CASSLGGSNSPLHF.

The rearrangement uses TRBV20-1 and TRBJ2-1; possibly TRBD2 for D (6 bases). CDR3 length equals 17 residues. Germline CDR1 and CDR2: DFQATT and SNEGSKA (reference sequence). V was clipped by 0 bases and J by 0 bases, with 15 bases between them. CDR3 sequence (DNA): TGCAGTGCTAGAGATCAGGCGGGGCGGAGCTCCTACAATGAGCAGTTCTTC. Amino acid sequence: CSARDQAGRSSYNEQFF.

V gene TRBV6-1 combines with J gene TRBJ2-5; D is tentatively TRBD1 or TRBD2 (5 bases each). Germline V CDR1 and CDR2: MNHNS, SASEGT. CDR3 size: 14 residues. The ends were cut back, 7 bases at V and 3 bases at J, with 15 bases in the middle. For the CDR3, the DNA is TGTGCCAGCAAGCTAGGGACCGTTGAAGAGACCCAGTACTTC. It codes for CASKLGTVEETQYF.

Concerning this clonotype: Because the CDR3's place on the DNA is in doubt, the DNA is left out and the CDR3 is given as listed by TCRdb. J is TRBJ1-2 and V is TRBV2. CDR1 is SNHLY, CDR2 FYNNEI, per germline. The CDR3 totals 11 residues, both ends included. CDR3 residues: CASILDYGYTF.

This clonotype was observed a few times. V and J are TRBV5-1 and TRBJ2-1; 7 bases map to TRBD1. CDR1 SGHRS and CDR2 YFSETQ come from the germline V gene. This CDR3 has 17 residues. J lost 6 bases, V lost 1 base, and 13 bases had no gene match. This CDR3 is CASSLNSAGGYGNEQFF. DNA of the CDR3: TGCGCCAGCAGCTTGAATTCGGCAGGGGGATATGGCAATGAGCAGTTCTTC.

This chain links TRBV28 with TRBJ2-3; 8 nucleotides match TRBD2. V trimming: 8 bases; J trimming: 6 bases; junction bases outside the gene matches: 7. The CDR3 runs 13 residues. CDR1 is MDHEN, CDR2 SYDVKM, per germline. CDR3 residues: CASATGGIDTQYF. The CDR3 DNA reads as TGTGCCAGCGCCACGGGAGGGATTGATACGCAGTATTTT.

The table lists this clonotype with a few counts. The gene calls are TRBV20-1 and TRBJ1-1; 7 positions agree with TRBD1. V shed 2 bases and J 0 bases; nucleotides not matched to a gene: 3. The CDR3 loop spans 14 amino acids. Germline lookup yields CDR1 DFQATT and CDR2 SNEGSKA (reference sequence). The CDR3 DNA reads as TGCAGTGCTAGAAAGGGACAGCTGAACACTGAAGCTTTCTTT. Its protein product is CSARKGQLNTEAFF.

The chain links TRBV12-3 or TRBV12-4 to TRBJ2-1; a possible D gene is TRBD1 (6 bases). Trimming left V 5 bases short and J 8 bases short, with 10 bases between. The CDR3 is 12 residues long. CDR3 in DNA: TGTGCCAGCAGTAAACAGGGCCATGAGCAGTTCTTC. Its protein product is CASSKQGHEQFF.